The rows below give T cell receptor beta chains drawn from one sample of a study of blood T cell repertoires in COVID-19. Sequenced by immunoSEQ multiplex PCR; TCRdb stores in-frame clones only, minus some. The sample lists about 210,000 clones, about 81% occurring once. Sequenced input: peripheral blood. These receptors all come from a woman aged 70-85 years with COVID-19, enrolled during active disease. Each CDR3 is given with its conserved first and last residue. D genes are given only for firm matches. Clone size is shown for a subset of rows, as once, few, many or a class of expanded clone.

v_gene	j_gene	abundance	d_gene	CDR3nt	CDR3aa
TRBV7-8	TRBJ2-7	few	NA	TGTGCCAGCAGCTCCTACTACGAGCAGTACTTC	CASSSYYEQYF
TRBV27	TRBJ2-5	NA	TRBD2	TGTGCCAGCAGTTTATCAGCTAGCGGGAGCAGGATAGAGACCCAGTACTTC	CASSLSASGSRIETQYF
TRBV3-1/TRBV3-2	TRBJ2-2	NA	NA	TGTGCCAGCAGCCAAGACTCCAGAGGTCCCGGGGAGCTGTTTTTT	CASSQDSRGPGELFF
TRBV5-1	TRBJ1-3	NA	NA	TGCGCCAGCAGCTCCACAAAGGCGGGTGGAAACACCATATATTTT	CASSSTKAGGNTIYF
TRBV30	TRBJ2-3	NA	TRBD2	TGTGCCTGGAGACTAGCGGGAGGCAAGGATACGCAGTATTTT	CAWRLAGGKDTQYF
TRBV29-1	TRBJ1-2	NA	TRBD1	TGCAGCGTTCAGGGGGGAAAGTATGGCTACACCTTC	CSVQGGKYGYTF
TRBV15	TRBJ2-3	few	NA	TGTGCCACCAGCAGTGGGCTCACAGATACGCAGTATTTT	CATSSGLTDTQYF
TRBV6-5	TRBJ1-5	NA	TRBD1	TGTGCCAGCAGTTCGGACAGGGCAGGTCAGCCCCAGCATTTT	CASSSDRAGQPQHF
TRBV15	TRBJ2-1	NA	NA	TGTGCCACCAGCAGAGGACCGGATAGCCCGTACAATGAGCAGTTCTTC	CATSRGPDSPYNEQFF
TRBV19	TRBJ1-1	NA	NA	TGTGCCAGCATCGCGAGAAGGGGGACTGAAGCTTTCTTT	CASIARRGTEAFF
TRBV19	TRBJ2-4	NA	TRBD2	TGTGCCAGTAGTATTTTTGCCGGGACTAGCGGAAAAGATTCCAAAAACATTCAGTACTTC	CASSIFAGTSGKDSKNIQYF
TRBV6-2/TRBV6-3	TRBJ2-7	NA	NA	TGTGCCAGCAGTTACAGGACAAACTACGAGCAGTACTTC	CASSYRTNYEQYF
TRBV6-2/TRBV6-3	TRBJ2-1	NA	NA	TGTGCCAGCAGCCGGGACTCCAATGAGCAGTTCTTC	CASSRDSNEQFF
TRBV7-2	TRBJ2-1	NA	NA	TGTGCCAGCAGCTTAGGAGGGACCAGGACAGTCTCCTACAATGAGCAGTTCTTC	CASSLGGTRTVSYNEQFF
TRBV29-1	TRBJ1-2	NA	NA	TGCAGCGTTCGGAAGGACACTTCCTATGGCTACACCTTC	CSVRKDTSYGYTF
TRBV2	TRBJ2-5	NA	TRBD2	TGTGCCAGTAGCCGGGACTACAATCAAGAGACCCAGTACTTC	CASSRDYNQETQYF
TRBV7-9	TRBJ1-4	NA	TRBD1	TGTGCCAGCAGCCAGGACAGGGGGCGCGAAAAACTGTTTTTT	CASSQDRGREKLFF
TRBV28	TRBJ1-1	few	NA	TGTGCCAGCAGTTTTCGTGGTAGAAACACTGAAGCTTTCTTT	CASSFRGRNTEAFF
TRBV2	TRBJ2-1	NA	NA	TGTGCCAGCAGTGGAACCCCCCCGGACTTAAAATACAATGAGCAGTTCTTC	CASSGTPPDLKYNEQFF
TRBV5-5	TRBJ2-7	few	TRBD1	TGTGCCAGCACCCCTCGGACAGGGAAGTACGAGCAGTACTTC	CASTPRTGKYEQYF